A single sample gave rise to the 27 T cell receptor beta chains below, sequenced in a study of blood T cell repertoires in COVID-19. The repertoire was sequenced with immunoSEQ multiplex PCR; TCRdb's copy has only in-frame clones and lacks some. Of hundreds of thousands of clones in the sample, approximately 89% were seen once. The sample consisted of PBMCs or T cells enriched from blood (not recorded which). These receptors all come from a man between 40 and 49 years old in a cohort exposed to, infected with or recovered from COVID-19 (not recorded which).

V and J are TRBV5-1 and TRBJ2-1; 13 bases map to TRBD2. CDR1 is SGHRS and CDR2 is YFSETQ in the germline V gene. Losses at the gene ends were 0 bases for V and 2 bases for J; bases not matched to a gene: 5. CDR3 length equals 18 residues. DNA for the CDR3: TGCGCCAGCAGCTTGGCAAGGGGACTAGCGGGACCCTACAATGAGCAGTTCTTC. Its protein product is CASSLARGLAGPYNEQFF.

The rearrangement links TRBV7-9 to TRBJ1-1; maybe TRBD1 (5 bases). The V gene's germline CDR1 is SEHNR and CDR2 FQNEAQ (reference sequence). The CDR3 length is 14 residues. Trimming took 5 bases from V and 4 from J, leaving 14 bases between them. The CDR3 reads CASSPNTGSTEAFF. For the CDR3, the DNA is TGTGCCAGCAGCCCTAATACAGGATCCACTGAAGCTTTCTTT.

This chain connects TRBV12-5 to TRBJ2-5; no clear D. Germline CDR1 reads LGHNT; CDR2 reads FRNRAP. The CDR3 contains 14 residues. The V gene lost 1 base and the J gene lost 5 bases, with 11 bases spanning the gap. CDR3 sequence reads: CASGLGQARETQYF. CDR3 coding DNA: TGTGCTAGTGGTTTGGGGCAGGCCAGGGAGACCCAGTACTTC. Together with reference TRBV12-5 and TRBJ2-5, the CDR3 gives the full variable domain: DARVTQTPRHKVTEMGQEVTMRCQPILGHNTVFWYRQTMMQGLELLAYFRNRAPLDDSGMPKDRFSAEMPDATLATLKIQPSEPRDSAVYFCASGLGQARETQYFGPGTRLLVL.

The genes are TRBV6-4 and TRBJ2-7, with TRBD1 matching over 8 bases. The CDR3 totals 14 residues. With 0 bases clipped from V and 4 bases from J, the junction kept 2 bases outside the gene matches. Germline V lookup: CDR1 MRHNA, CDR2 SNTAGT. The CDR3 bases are TGTGCCAGCAGTGACTCAACAGGGGGGTACGAGCAGTACTTC. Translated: CASSDSTGGYEQYF.

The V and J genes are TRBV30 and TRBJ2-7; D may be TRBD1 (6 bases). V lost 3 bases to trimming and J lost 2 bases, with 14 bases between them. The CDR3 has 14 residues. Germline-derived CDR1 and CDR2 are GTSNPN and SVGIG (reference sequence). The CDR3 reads CAWRAVTGPYEQYF. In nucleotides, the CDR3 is TGTGCCTGGAGAGCCGTGACAGGTCCCTACGAGCAGTACTTC.

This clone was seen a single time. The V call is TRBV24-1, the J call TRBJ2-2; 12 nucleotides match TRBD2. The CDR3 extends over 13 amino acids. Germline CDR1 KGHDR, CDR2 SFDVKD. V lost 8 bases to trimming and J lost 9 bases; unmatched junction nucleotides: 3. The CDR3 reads CATTGLAGRELFF. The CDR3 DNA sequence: TGTGCCACCACCGGACTAGCGGGAAGGGAGCTGTTTTTT.

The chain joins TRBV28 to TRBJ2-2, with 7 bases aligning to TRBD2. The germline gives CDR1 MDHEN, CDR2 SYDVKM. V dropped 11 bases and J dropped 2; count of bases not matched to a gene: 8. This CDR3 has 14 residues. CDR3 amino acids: CAGTTSRNTGELFF. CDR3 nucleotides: TGTGCCGGGACGACTAGCCGTAACACCGGGGAGCTGTTTTTT. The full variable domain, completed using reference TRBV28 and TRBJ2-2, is DVKVTQSSRYLVKRTGEKVFLECVQDMDHENMFWYRQDPGLGLRLIYFSYDVKMKEKGDIPEGYSVSREKKERFSLILESASTNQTSMYLCAGTTSRNTGELFFGEGSRLTVL.

The CDR3 region has the DNA TGTGCCACCAGCAGAGATCTGTCACAGGGGGCCTTAAACGAGCAGTACTTC. This codes for CATSRDLSQGALNEQYF. This chain connects TRBV15 to TRBJ2-7, with TRBD1 matching over 9 bases. The CDR3 spans 17 residues. Trimming at V came to 0 bases and at J to 5 bases, leaving 11 bases not matched to a gene. The V gene's germline CDR1 is LNHNV and CDR2 YYDKDF (reference sequence).

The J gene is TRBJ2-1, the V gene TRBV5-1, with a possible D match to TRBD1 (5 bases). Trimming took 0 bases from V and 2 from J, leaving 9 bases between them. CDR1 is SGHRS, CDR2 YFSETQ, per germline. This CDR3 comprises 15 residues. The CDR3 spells CASSLVLGAYNEQFF. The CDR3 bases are TGCGCCAGCAGCTTGGTTTTAGGGGCCTACAATGAGCAGTTCTTC.

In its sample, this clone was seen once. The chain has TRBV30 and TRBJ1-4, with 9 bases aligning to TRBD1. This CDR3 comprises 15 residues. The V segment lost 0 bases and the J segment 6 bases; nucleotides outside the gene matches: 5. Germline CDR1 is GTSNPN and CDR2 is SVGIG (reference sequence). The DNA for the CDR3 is TGTGCCTGGAGTGTTCGGGGACAGGGATATGAAAAACTGTTTTTT. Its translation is CAWSVRGQGYEKLFF.

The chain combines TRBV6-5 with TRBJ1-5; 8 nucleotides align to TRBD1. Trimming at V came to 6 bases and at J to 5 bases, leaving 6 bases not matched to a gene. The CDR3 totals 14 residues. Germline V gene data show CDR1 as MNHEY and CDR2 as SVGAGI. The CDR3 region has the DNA TGTGCCAGCAGCGACCCAGGGGGCGATCAGCCCCAGCATTTT. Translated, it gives CASSDPGGDQPQHF.

The DNA for the CDR3 is TGTGCCAGCAGTGAAAACAGGGGGCAGACCGGGGAGCTGTTTTTT. Protein sequence: CASSENRGQTGELFF. The chain carries TRBV2 and TRBJ2-2; 9 positions match TRBD1. The CDR3 covers 15 residues. Germline-derived CDR1 and CDR2 are SNHLY and FYNNEI. Losses at the gene ends were 2 bases for V and 5 bases for J; bases not matched to a gene: 3.

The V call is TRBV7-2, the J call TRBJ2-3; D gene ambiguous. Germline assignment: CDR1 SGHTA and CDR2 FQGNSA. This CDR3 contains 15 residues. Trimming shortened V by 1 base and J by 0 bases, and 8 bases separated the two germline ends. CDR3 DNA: TGTGCCAGCAGCTTAGGGTCAGGAAGCACAGATACGCAGTATTTT. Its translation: CASSLGSGSTDTQYF.

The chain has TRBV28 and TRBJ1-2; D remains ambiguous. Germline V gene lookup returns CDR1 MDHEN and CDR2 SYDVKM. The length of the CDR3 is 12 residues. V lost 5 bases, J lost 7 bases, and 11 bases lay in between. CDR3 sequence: CASSPNRVGYTF. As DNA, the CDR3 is TGTGCCAGCAGTCCGAACCGGGTTGGCTACACCTTC.

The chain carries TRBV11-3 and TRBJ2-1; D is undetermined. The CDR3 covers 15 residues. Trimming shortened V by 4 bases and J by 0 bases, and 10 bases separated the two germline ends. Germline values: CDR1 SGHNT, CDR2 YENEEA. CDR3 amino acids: CASSSQTRSYNEQFF. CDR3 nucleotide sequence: TGTGCCAGCAGCTCGCAGACTCGCTCCTACAATGAGCAGTTCTTC.

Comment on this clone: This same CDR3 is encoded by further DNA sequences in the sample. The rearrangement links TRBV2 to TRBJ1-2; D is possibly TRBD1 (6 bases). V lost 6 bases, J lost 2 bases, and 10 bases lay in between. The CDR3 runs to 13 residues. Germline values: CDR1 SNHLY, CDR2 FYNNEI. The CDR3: CASSGQTNYGYTF. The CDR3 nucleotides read TGTGCCAGCAGCGGACAGACAAACTATGGCTACACCTTC.

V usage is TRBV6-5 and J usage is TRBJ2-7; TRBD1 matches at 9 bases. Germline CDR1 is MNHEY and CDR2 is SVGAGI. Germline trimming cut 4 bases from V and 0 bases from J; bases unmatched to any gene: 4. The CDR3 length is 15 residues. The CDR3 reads CASSSGQGNSYEQYF. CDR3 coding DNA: TGTGCCAGCAGTTCCGGACAGGGGAACTCCTACGAGCAGTACTTC.

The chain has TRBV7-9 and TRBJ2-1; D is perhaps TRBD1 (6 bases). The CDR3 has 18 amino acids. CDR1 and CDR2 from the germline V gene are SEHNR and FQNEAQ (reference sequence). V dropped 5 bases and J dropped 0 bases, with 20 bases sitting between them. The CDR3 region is CASSPLEGHASSYNEQFF. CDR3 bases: TGTGCCAGCAGCCCACTCGAGGGACACGCAAGCTCCTACAATGAGCAGTTCTTC.

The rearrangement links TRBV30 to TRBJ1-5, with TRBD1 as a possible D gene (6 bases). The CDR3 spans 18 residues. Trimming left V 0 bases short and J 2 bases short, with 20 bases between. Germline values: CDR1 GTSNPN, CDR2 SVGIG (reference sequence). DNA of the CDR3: TGTGCCTGGAGTGTAGATCGTACAGGGCGAGGGGGCAATCAGCCCCAGCATTTT. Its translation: CAWSVDRTGRGGNQPQHF. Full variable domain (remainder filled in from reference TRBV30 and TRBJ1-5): SQTIHQWPATLVQPVGSPLSLECTVEGTSNPNLYWYRQAAGRGLQLLFYSVGIGQISSEVPQNLSASRPQDRQFILSSKKLLLSDSGFYLCAWSVDRTGRGGNQPQHFGDGTRLSIL.

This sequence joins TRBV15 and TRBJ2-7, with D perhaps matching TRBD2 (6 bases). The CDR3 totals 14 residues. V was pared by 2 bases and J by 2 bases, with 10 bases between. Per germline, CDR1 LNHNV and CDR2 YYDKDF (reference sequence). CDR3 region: CATSRISGAYEQYF. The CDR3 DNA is TGTGCCACCAGCAGAATTTCGGGGGCCTACGAGCAGTACTTC.

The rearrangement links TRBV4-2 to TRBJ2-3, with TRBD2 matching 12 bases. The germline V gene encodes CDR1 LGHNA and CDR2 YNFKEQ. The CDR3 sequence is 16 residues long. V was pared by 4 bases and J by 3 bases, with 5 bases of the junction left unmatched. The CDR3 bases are TGTGCCAGCAGCCCGAGCGGGACTAGCGGGACAGATACGCAGTATTTT. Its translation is CASSPSGTSGTDTQYF.

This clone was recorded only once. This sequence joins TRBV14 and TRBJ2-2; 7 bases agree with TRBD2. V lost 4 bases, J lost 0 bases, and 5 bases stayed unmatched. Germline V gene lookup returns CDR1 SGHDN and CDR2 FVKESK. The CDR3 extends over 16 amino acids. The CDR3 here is CASSPRGRANTGELFF. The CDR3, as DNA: TGTGCCAGCAGCCCCAGAGGGAGGGCGAACACCGGGGAGCTGTTTTTT. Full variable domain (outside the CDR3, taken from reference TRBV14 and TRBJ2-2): EAGVTQFPSHSVIEKGQTVTLRCDPISGHDNLYWYRRVMGKEIKFLLHFVKESKQDESGMPNNRFLAERTGGTYSTLKVQPAELEDSGVYFCASSPRGRANTGELFFGEGSRLTVL.

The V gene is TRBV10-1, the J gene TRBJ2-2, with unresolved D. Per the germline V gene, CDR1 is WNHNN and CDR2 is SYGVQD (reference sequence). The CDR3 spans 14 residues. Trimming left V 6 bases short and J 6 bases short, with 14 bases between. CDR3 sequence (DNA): TGCGCCAGCAGACAGTTAAGGAATGCCGGGGAGCTGTTTTTT. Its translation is CASRQLRNAGELFF.

The CDR3: CASSQARVREGRYEQYF. Written as DNA, the CDR3 is TGTGCCAGCAGCCAAGCCAGGGTGCGGGAGGGCCGCTACGAGCAGTACTTC. The chain recombines TRBV3-1 (or the pseudogene TRBV3-2) with TRBJ2-7, with 9 nucleotides matching TRBD2. V trimming: 1 base; J trimming: 3 bases; junction bases outside the gene matches: 10. The germline V gene encodes CDR1 LGHDT and CDR2 YNNKEL (reference sequence). The CDR3 covers 17 residues.

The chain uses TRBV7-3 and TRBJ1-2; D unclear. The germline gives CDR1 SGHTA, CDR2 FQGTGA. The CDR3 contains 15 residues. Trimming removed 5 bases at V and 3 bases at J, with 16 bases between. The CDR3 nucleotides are TGTGCCAGCAGCCCCCGCCCGGGGAGTCACTATGGCTACACCTTC. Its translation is CASSPRPGSHYGYTF.

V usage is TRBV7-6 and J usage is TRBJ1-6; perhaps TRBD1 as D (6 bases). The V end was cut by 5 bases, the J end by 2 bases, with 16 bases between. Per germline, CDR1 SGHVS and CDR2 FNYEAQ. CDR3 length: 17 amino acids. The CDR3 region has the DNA TGTGCCAGCAGCCAAGGGACAAGGAGGACCTATAATTCACCCCTCCACTTT. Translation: CASSQGTRRTYNSPLHF.

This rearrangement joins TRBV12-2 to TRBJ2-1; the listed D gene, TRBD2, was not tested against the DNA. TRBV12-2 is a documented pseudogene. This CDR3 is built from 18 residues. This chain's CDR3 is CASRSTIKRGSSYNEQFF. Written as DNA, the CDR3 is TGTGCAAGTCGCTCCACCATAAAGCGGGGTAGCTCCTACAATGAGCAGTTCTTC.